This TCR beta chain was sequenced in a study of blood T cell repertoires in COVID-19. Per the germline V gene, CDR1 is SGDLS and CDR2 is YYNGEE. V was shortened by 4 bases and J by 13 bases, with 12 bases between the two germline ends. This CDR3 is 12 amino acids long. Method: immunoSEQ multiplex PCR; TCRdb's copy keeps in-frame clones and lacks some. The table shows 250,000 to 300,000 clones, with around 83% occurring only once. Sequencing was done on a sample of peripheral blood. This TCR derives from a man between 18 and 35 years old with active or convalescent COVID-19. The chain has TRBV9 and TRBJ1-6; D is ambiguous. The CDR3 is CASSKSGFPLHF. As DNA, the CDR3 is TGTGCCAGCAGCAAGAGCGGGTTCCCCCTCCACTTT.